These 7 T cell receptor beta chains were all obtained from the same sample, sequenced in a study of blood T cells in healthy people across ages. The authors ran a second PCR of roughly 6 to 12 cycles using a sample-barcoded 5' primer and a J-beta primer mix. TCRdb ran MiXCR on the 5' RACE reads and lists one entry per CDR3 protein. The sample holds 800,000 to 900,000 distinct CDR3 sequences, approximately 65% seen once. Sequenced sample: blood. These receptors were obtained from a man between 25 and 39 years old in good health.

As to this clonotype: This may come from a read error, since a much larger clone is one base off. This chain uses TRBV2 with TRBJ2-1, with no clear D. Deletions cut 1 base from V and 4 bases from J, with 14 bases between. This CDR3 is built from 16 residues. In germline, CDR1 is SNHLY, CDR2 FYNNEI. Here the CDR3 DNA reads TGTGCCAGCAGTGAAGTCCGAGCGACGAGATACAATGAGCAGTTCTTC. Translating it yields CASSEVRATRYNEQFF.

This clonotype was seen only a few times. This sequence joins TRBV7-2 and TRBJ2-4, with 13 bases identical to TRBD2. Looked up from germline, CDR1 is SGHTA and CDR2 is FQGNSA. With V trimmed by 6 bases and J by 3 bases, 8 bases remained unmatched. The CDR3 is made up of 17 amino acids. CDR3 nucleotide sequence: TGTGCCAGCAGTGCCGGACTAGCGGGGGAGGTCAAAAACATTCAGTACTTC. It codes for CASSAGLAGEVKNIQYF.

V usage is TRBV7-2 and J usage is TRBJ2-1, with D perhaps TRBD2 (6 bases). With 1 base removed from V and 7 bases from J, the gap between germline ends came to 11 bases. Germline V gene lookup returns CDR1 SGHTA and CDR2 FQGNSA. The CDR3 consists of 14 residues. Here the CDR3 reads CASSLVGGFNEQFF. The CDR3, as DNA: TGTGCCAGCAGCTTAGTCGGGGGATTTAATGAGCAGTTCTTC.

The V and J genes are TRBV7-9 and TRBJ2-1, with 8 bases matching TRBD2. Germline V gives CDR1 SEHNR, CDR2 FQNEAQ (reference sequence). The CDR3 is 15 residues long. Germline trimming cut 3 bases from V and 5 bases from J; bases unmatched to any gene: 6. In DNA, the CDR3 is TGTGCCAGCAGCTTCTTCCAGCGGGGGCACAATGAGCAGTTCTTC. Its protein product is CASSFFQRGHNEQFF.

The genes are TRBV4-2 and TRBJ1-1, with D maybe TRBD1 (6 bases). The ends were cut back, 4 bases at V and 7 bases at J, with 19 bases in the middle. Germline assignment: CDR1 LGHNA and CDR2 YNFKEQ. The CDR3 consists of 15 residues. Here the CDR3 reads CASSPPGAGVVEAFF. CDR3 in DNA: TGTGCCAGCAGCCCCCCCGGGGCAGGGGTGGTTGAAGCTTTCTTT.

On this clonotype: At one end the junction does not follow the germline gene, possibly because of a read error. The chain combines TRBV5-1 with TRBJ1-1; D not certain. CDR3 length: 12 amino acids. Germline V lookup: CDR1 SGHRS, CDR2 YFSETQ. This CDR3 is CASSLRDTEAFF. The DNA of the CDR3 is TGTGCCAGCAGCTTGAGGGACACTGAAGCTTTCTTT.

The rearrangement links TRBV7-3 to TRBJ2-5; 11 nucleotides align to TRBD2. The CDR3 runs to 16 residues. The V and J ends lost 5 bases and 2 bases, in that order; junction bases with no gene match: 7. Germline V gene sequence: CDR1 SGHTA, CDR2 FQGTGA. In nucleotides, the CDR3 is TGTGCCAGCAGCAGAAGGATAGCGGGGGGGCAAGAGACCCAGTACTTC. It encodes CASSRRIAGGQETQYF.